The 20 T cell receptor beta chains in this list originate from one sample, sequenced in a study of blood T cell repertoires in COVID-19. Profiling relied on immunoSEQ multiplex PCR, and the TCRdb table lists in-frame clones only, not all of them. The sample lists hundreds of thousands of clones; around 89% were seen once. Sequenced sample: PBMCs or T cells enriched from blood (not recorded which). The receptors shown here come from a woman younger than 30 who had recovered from COVID-19.

The chain recombines TRBV30 with TRBJ2-3; tentatively, D is TRBD1 (5 bases). CDR3 size: 16 residues. V was cut by 1 base and J by 4 bases, with 18 bases left in between. Germline V gene sequence: CDR1 GTSNPN, CDR2 SVGIG (reference sequence). As DNA, the CDR3 is TGTGCCTGGAGTGCAGGGTCCCAAGTGACTGCAGATACGCAGTATTTT. This codes for CAWSAGSQVTADTQYF.

This rearrangement joins TRBV6-5 to TRBJ1-2; D not resolved. V lost 4 bases and J lost 4, with 10 bases in between. Germline V gene sequence: CDR1 MNHEY, CDR2 SVGAGI. This CDR3 has 13 residues. CDR3 amino acids: CASSSHGIYGYTF. CDR3 sequence (DNA): TGTGCCAGCAGTTCCCACGGGATCTATGGCTACACCTTC.

The chain carries TRBV27 and TRBJ1-1; 7 bases align to TRBD1. Germline loops: CDR1 MNHEY, CDR2 SMNVEV (reference sequence). The ends lost 5 bases at V and 2 bases at J; junction bases unmatched: 2. The CDR3 extends over 13 amino acids. This chain's CDR3 is CASSRDSNTEAFF. DNA of the CDR3: TGTGCCAGCAGTCGGGACAGCAACACTGAAGCTTTCTTT.

The rearrangement links TRBV19 to TRBJ2-1; 8 bases are shared with TRBD2. The CDR3 contains 15 residues. J lost 4 bases, V lost 3 bases, and 5 bases had no gene match. Germline loops: CDR1 LNHDA, CDR2 SQIVND (reference sequence). The CDR3 spells CASSISRGVYNEQFF. CDR3 coding DNA: TGTGCCAGTAGTATCTCGCGGGGGGTTTACAATGAGCAGTTCTTC.

V is TRBV28 and J is TRBJ2-3; D is possibly TRBD1 (5 bases). This CDR3 is built from 14 residues. Germline V CDR1 and CDR2: MDHEN, SYDVKM. V gave up 2 bases and J gave up 5 bases, with 11 bases separating them. The CDR3 reads CASSLQGWGDTQYF. CDR3 bases: TGTGCCAGCAGTTTACAGGGATGGGGAGATACGCAGTATTTT. Full variable domain (remainder filled in from reference TRBV28 and TRBJ2-3): DVKVTQSSRYLVKRTGEKVFLECVQDMDHENMFWYRQDPGLGLRLIYFSYDVKMKEKGDIPEGYSVSREKKERFSLILESASTNQTSMYLCASSLQGWGDTQYFGPGTRLTVL.

The chain joins TRBV19 to TRBJ1-5, with D tentatively TRBD1 (5 bases). Trimming took 6 bases from V and 2 from J, leaving 23 bases between them. CDR3 length equals 18 residues. Germline lookup yields CDR1 LNHDA and CDR2 SQIVND (reference sequence). The CDR3 sequence: CASSQGDHLTGGNQPQHF. CDR3 DNA sequence: TGTGCCAGTAGCCAAGGGGACCACCTCACGGGAGGCAATCAGCCCCAGCATTTT.

CDR3 sequence reads: CASTSGLGSDTQYF. The CDR3 region has the DNA TGTGCCAGCACCTCGGGACTAGGGTCAGATACGCAGTATTTT. The genes are TRBV28 and TRBJ2-3; TRBD2 matches 8 bases. V gave up 7 bases and J gave up 4 bases; unmatched junction bases: 7. This CDR3 spans 14 amino acids. The germline V gene has CDR1 MDHEN and CDR2 SYDVKM.

The table lists this clone with a few counts. V and J are TRBV5-4 and TRBJ1-1; no definite D call. Germline loops: CDR1 SGHNT, CDR2 YYREEE (reference sequence). V shed 0 bases and J shed 3 bases, with 6 bases lying between them. The CDR3 consists of 13 residues. The CDR3: CASSLARDTEAFF. DNA for the CDR3: TGTGCCAGCAGCTTGGCCCGGGACACTGAAGCTTTCTTT. Looking up the rest from reference TRBV5-4 and TRBJ1-1 gives the full variable domain: ETGVTQSPTHLIKTRGQQVTLRCSSQSGHNTVSWYQQALGQGPQFIFQYYREEENGRGNFPPRFSGLQFPNYSSELNVNALELDDSALYLCASSLARDTEAFFGQGTRLTVV.

The V gene is TRBV1, the J gene TRBJ1-5; no DNA check was done on the table's D call, TRBD1. TRBV1 is a known pseudogene. The CDR3 totals 18 residues. The CDR3 DNA reads as TGCACCAGCAGCCAAGGATCAAAGGGACAGGGTTGCAATCAGCCCCAGCATTTT. Translated: CTSSQGSKGQGCNQPQHF.

V gene TRBV27 combines with J gene TRBJ1-4; 9 bases map to TRBD1. Unmatched junction bases numbered 6, after V lost 8 bases and J lost 8 bases. CDR3 length: 13 residues. Per the germline V gene, CDR1 is MNHEY and CDR2 is SMNVEV (reference sequence). The CDR3 DNA is TGTGCCAGCGGGGGACAGGGACGGGAAAAACTGTTTTTT. It encodes CASGGQGREKLFF. The full variable domain, with the rest looked up from reference TRBV27 and TRBJ1-4, is EAQVTQNPRYLITVTGKKLTVTCSQNMNHEYMSWYRQDPGLGLRQIYYSMNVEVTDKGDVPEGYKVSRKEKRNFPLILESPSPNQTSLYFCASGGQGREKLFFGSGTQLSVL.

As for this clone: The junction differs from germline at one of its ends, possibly a read error. The chain couples TRBV7-7 to TRBJ2-1, with no clear D. The germline CDR1 and CDR2 sequences are SSHAT and FNYEAQ (reference sequence). The CDR3 contains 15 residues. The DNA for the CDR3 is TGTGCTAGCAGCAAAACGGAGTCCCCCTACAATGAGCAGTTCTTC. This gives the protein CASSKTESPYNEQFF.

The V and J genes are TRBV19 and TRBJ2-1; 7 bases are a match to TRBD2. V trimming: 7 bases; J trimming: 7 bases; junction bases outside the gene matches: 25. From germline, CDR1 is LNHDA and CDR2 SQIVND (reference sequence). This CDR3 comprises 19 residues. The CDR3 region has the DNA TGTGCCAGTACTAAAGGGCGGCCTAGCGGAATAGCCTCCGGGAATGAGCAGTTCTTC. The encoded protein is CASTKGRPSGIASGNEQFF.

The V and J genes are TRBV9 and TRBJ2-3; TRBD2 might be the D (6 bases). Between the trimmed V and J ends, which lost 3 bases and 2 bases, there was a span of 13 bases. Germline loops: CDR1 SGDLS, CDR2 YYNGEE. CDR3 length equals 15 residues. CDR3 bases: TGTGCCAGCAGCGCACTAGCTCAAGCCACAGATACGCAGTATTTT. Encoded protein: CASSALAQATDTQYF.

The J gene is TRBJ2-2, the V gene TRBV6-5; the D gene is possibly TRBD1 (5 bases). Germline values: CDR1 MNHEY, CDR2 SVGAGI. Trimming cost V 6 bases and J 8 bases, with 13 bases left between them. This CDR3 has 13 residues. CDR3 nucleotides: TGTGCCAGCAGCAGGGCCTCAACGGGGGAGCTGTTTTTT. It is translated as CASSRASTGELFF.

To note about this clone: The junction and the germline gene differ at one end; a read error may be behind it. Here the CDR3 reads CASSLELAGLYNEQFF. The DNA of the CDR3 is TGTGCTAGCAGCTTAGAACTAGCGGGGTTATATAATGAGCAGTTCTTC. The chain is built from TRBV7-7 and TRBJ2-1; 10 nucleotides line up with TRBD2. The V gene's germline CDR1 is SSHAT and CDR2 FNYEAQ (reference sequence). The CDR3 contains 16 residues.

The gene calls are TRBV2 and TRBJ2-3; 12 bases agree with TRBD2. This CDR3 contains 15 residues. The germline V gene encodes CDR1 SNHLY and CDR2 FYNNEI. J was trimmed by 6 bases and V by 7 bases; bases with no gene match: 8. The CDR3 loop reads CASNYASGGADTQYF. The CDR3 DNA reads as TGTGCCAGCAACTATGCTAGCGGGGGGGCGGATACGCAGTATTTT.

The rearrangement joins TRBV2 to TRBJ2-5, with TRBD2 matching 9 bases. V was clipped by 7 bases and J by 0 bases; unmatched bases: 3. This CDR3 spans 14 amino acids. CDR1 and CDR2 from the germline V gene are SNHLY and FYNNEI. CDR3 nucleotide sequence: TGTGCCAGCAAGGCGGGGGGGAACCAAGAGACCCAGTACTTC. This encodes CASKAGGNQETQYF.

The table lists this clone with a few counts. The V gene is TRBV29-1, the J gene TRBJ1-3; D ambiguous. Per the germline V gene, CDR1 is SQVTM and CDR2 is ANQGSEA. Trimming removed 6 bases from V and 0 bases from J, with 9 bases in between. The CDR3 is made up of 13 amino acids. The CDR3 bases are TGCAGCGTGGCACAGAGCTCTGGAAACACCATATATTTT. This translates into CSVAQSSGNTIYF.

The rearrangement links TRBV6-5 to TRBJ1-2; D unclear. This CDR3 contains 13 residues. Trimming took 6 bases from V and 6 from J, leaving 14 bases between them. CDR1 and CDR2 (germline): MNHEY, SVGAGI. CDR3 in amino acids: CASSRGSSDGYTF. The CDR3 region has the DNA TGTGCCAGCAGCCGCGGGTCTTCGGATGGCTACACCTTC.

The chain uses TRBV14 and TRBJ1-1; D not certain. V was pared by 5 bases and J by 7 bases, with 11 bases between. This CDR3 is 12 amino acids long. Germline V gene lookup returns CDR1 SGHDN and CDR2 FVKESK. Written as DNA, the CDR3 is TGTGCCAGCAGCTCTTCCGGGATTGAAGCTTTCTTT. It translates to CASSSSGIEAFF.